A single sample is the source of the 32 T cell receptor beta chains below, sequenced in a study of blood T cell repertoires in COVID-19. Sequencing was performed with immunoSEQ multiplex PCR; in TCRdb, only in-frame clones are kept and a portion is missing. The table records about 110,000 clones, approximately 81% of them present only once. Source material: peripheral blood. Source of these receptors: a human donor in a cohort sampled during active COVID-19.

In this sample, this clone turned up a few times. V usage is TRBV24-1 and J usage is TRBJ2-3; 10 nucleotides match TRBD1. After removal of 0 bases from V and 2 bases from J, the junction contained 4 bases not matched to a gene. Germline loops: CDR1 KGHDR, CDR2 SFDVKD. The length of the CDR3 is 17 residues. Written as DNA, the CDR3 is TGTGCCACCAGTGATTTGAAGGGACAGGGGCCCACAGATACGCAGTATTTT. Translation gives CATSDLKGQGPTDTQYF.

The chain has TRBV6-2 or TRBV6-3 and TRBJ2-5; 7 nucleotides agree with TRBD1. J was trimmed by 5 bases and V by 6 bases; bases with no gene match: 18. Germline V gene sequence: CDR1 MNHEY, CDR2 SVGEGT. The CDR3 length is 17 residues. CDR3 DNA: TGTGCCAGCAGCCGCGTATGGGGGAAGGGGGCAGGGGAGACCCAGTACTTC. Protein product: CASSRVWGKGAGETQYF.

The rearrangement links TRBV4-2 to TRBJ2-7; TRBD1 aligns across 11 bases. Trimming cost V 4 bases and J 7 bases; bases outside gene matches: 6. The CDR3 extends over 14 amino acids. Germline V gives CDR1 LGHNA, CDR2 YNFKEQ. The CDR3 region has the DNA TGTGCCAGCAGCCTCGGACAGGGGGCTAGTGAGCAGTACTTC. Protein product: CASSLGQGASEQYF.

This clone turned up a few times. This chain joins TRBV4-2 and TRBJ2-7; weak D call: TRBD2 (5 bases). V was cut by 0 bases and J by 0 bases, with 12 bases left in between. CDR1 is LGHNA, CDR2 YNFKEQ, per germline. The CDR3 has 16 residues. The CDR3 loop reads CASSQEYSDSSYEQYF. The CDR3 coding sequence is TGTGCCAGCAGCCAAGAGTATTCGGACTCCTCCTACGAGCAGTACTTC.

This clone was found once. The chain combines TRBV5-1 with TRBJ2-3; the D is unclear. Per germline, CDR1 SGHRS and CDR2 YFSETQ. This CDR3 spans 14 amino acids. V dropped 4 bases and J dropped 0 bases, with 9 bases sitting between them. Here the CDR3 reads CASSLITSTDTQYF. CDR3 DNA sequence: TGCGCCAGCAGCCTCATCACTAGCACAGATACGCAGTATTTT.

The genes are TRBV7-9 and TRBJ2-6, with D unclear. This CDR3 contains 16 residues. Germline V lookup: CDR1 SEHNR, CDR2 FQNEAQ (reference sequence). V was trimmed by 2 bases and J by 0 bases, leaving 8 bases between them. CDR3 in amino acids: CASSLSEISGANVLTF. The CDR3 region has the DNA TGTGCCAGCAGCTTATCCGAGATCTCTGGGGCCAACGTCCTGACTTTC. Full variable domain (rest looked up from reference TRBV7-9 and TRBJ2-6): DTGVSQNPRHKITKRGQNVTFRCDPISEHNRLYWYRQTLGQGPEFLTYFQNEAQLEKSRLLSDRFSAERPKGSFSTLEIQRTEQGDSAMYLCASSLSEISGANVLTFGAGSRLTVL.

The chain links TRBV7-9 to TRBJ2-5; D is perhaps TRBD2 (7 bases). CDR1 is SEHNR, CDR2 FQNEAQ, per germline (reference sequence). The CDR3 is 15 residues long. Trimming took 4 bases from V and 5 from J, leaving 17 bases between them. The CDR3 is CASSSRGAGQETQYF. CDR3 nucleotides: TGTGCCAGCAGCTCTCGGGGGGCGGGGCAGGAGACCCAGTACTTC.

This clone appeared once. The chain joins TRBV4-1 to TRBJ2-7; TRBD2 is a possible D gene (5 bases). V was shortened by 0 bases and J by 0 bases, with 12 bases between the two germline ends. CDR3 size: 16 residues. Germline-derived CDR1 and CDR2 are MGHRA and YSYEKL. CDR3 nucleotide sequence: TGCGCCAGCAGCCAAGATCCGGGGTCCTTCTCCTACGAGCAGTACTTC. Protein sequence: CASSQDPGSFSYEQYF.

The J gene is TRBJ2-1, the V gene TRBV10-1, with 8 bases matching TRBD1. The V and J ends lost 0 bases and 7 bases, in that order; junction bases with no gene match: 2. CDR3 length: 14 amino acids. Germline values: CDR1 WNHNN, CDR2 SYGVQD (reference sequence). The CDR3 here is CASSESWTGNEQFF. As DNA, the CDR3 is TGCGCCAGCAGTGAGTCCTGGACAGGGAATGAGCAGTTCTTC.

V is TRBV10-3 and J is TRBJ2-2; a weak D match, TRBD1 (6 bases). CDR1 ENHRY and CDR2 SYGVKD come from the germline V gene. Deletions cut 4 bases from V and 1 base from J, with 10 bases between. This CDR3 is built from 15 residues. CDR3 nucleotides: TGTGCCATCAGTGCGACGGACAGGAACACCGGGGAGCTGTTTTTT. This sequence encodes CAISATDRNTGELFF.

This chain links TRBV9 with TRBJ2-4; D not certain. CDR3 length: 15 amino acids. Germline V gene lookup returns CDR1 SGDLS and CDR2 YYNGEE. Trimming removed 0 bases at V and 0 bases at J, with 7 bases between. Here the CDR3 DNA reads TGTGCCAGCAGCGTAGGAGGTCTAGCCAAAAACATTCAGTACTTC. It encodes CASSVGGLAKNIQYF.

The CDR3 spells CASSPPDRLNTEAFF. The CDR3 DNA reads as TGTGCCAGCAGCCCTCCGGACAGATTGAACACTGAAGCTTTCTTT. The J gene is TRBJ1-1, the V gene TRBV9; the D gene is possibly TRBD1 (6 bases). V lost 4 bases and J 0 bases, leaving 13 bases between the germline ends. The CDR3 contains 15 residues. CDR1 is SGDLS, CDR2 YYNGEE, per germline.

The rearrangement joins TRBV25-1 to TRBJ2-1; 12 bases fit TRBD1. V was clipped by 4 bases and J by 4 bases; unmatched bases: 5. The germline V gene has CDR1 MGHDK and CDR2 SYGVNS. CDR3 length: 16 amino acids. This CDR3 is CASSGGTGGRYNEQFF. In DNA form, the CDR3 reads TGTGCCAGCAGTGGGGGGACAGGGGGCCGATACAATGAGCAGTTCTTC.

This chain uses TRBV25-1 with TRBJ2-6; D is undetermined. CDR1 MGHDK and CDR2 SYGVNS come from the germline V gene. This CDR3 spans 16 amino acids. Trimming took 3 bases from V and 0 from J, leaving 9 bases between them. The CDR3 sequence: CASSDGRLSGANVLTF. The CDR3 DNA follows: TGTGCCAGCAGTGATGGTCGACTCTCTGGGGCCAACGTCCTGACTTTC.

The sample holds a few counts of this clone. The V gene is TRBV6-5, the J gene TRBJ2-5; D is uncertain. V gave up 9 bases and J gave up 1 base, with 12 bases separating them. Looked up from germline, CDR1 is MNHEY and CDR2 is SVGAGI. The CDR3 is made up of 13 amino acids. This CDR3 is CASTSSTQETQYF. The CDR3 nucleotides are TGTGCCAGTACTTCGAGCACCCAAGAGACCCAGTACTTC.

The chain employs TRBV24-1 and TRBJ1-6; 10 nucleotides line up with TRBD1. Per germline, CDR1 KGHDR and CDR2 SFDVKD. V was pared by 2 bases and J by 9 bases, with 6 bases of the junction left unmatched. The CDR3 runs 16 residues. The CDR3 spells CATSDSRQGASSPLHF. CDR3 coding DNA: TGTGCCACCAGTGATTCCCGACAGGGGGCAAGTTCACCCCTCCACTTT.

This chain uses TRBV12-1 with TRBJ2-3; the table's TRBD2 call for D was not verified on the DNA. TRBV12-1 is described as a pseudogene. CDR3 length: 17 residues. The CDR3 bases are TGTGCCAGCAGCCGAGGGGCTAGCGGGTCTCGCACAGATACGCAGTATTTT. Protein: CASSRGASGSRTDTQYF.

The V and J genes are TRBV3-1 (or the pseudogene TRBV3-2) and TRBJ1-5; 7 bases agree with TRBD1. CDR1 is LGHDT and CDR2 is YNNKEL in the germline V gene (reference sequence). The CDR3 sequence is 14 residues long. With V trimmed by 1 base and J by 6 bases, 3 bases remained unmatched. The CDR3: CASSQGDSSQPQHF. The CDR3 DNA is TGTGCCAGCAGCCAAGGGGACAGTTCTCAGCCCCAGCATTTT.

The rearrangement links TRBV19 to TRBJ2-4; 8 bases align to TRBD1. With V trimmed by 6 bases and J by 9 bases, 10 bases remained unmatched. The CDR3 is made up of 14 amino acids. Germline V gives CDR1 LNHDA, CDR2 SQIVND (reference sequence). CDR3 DNA sequence: TGTGCCAGTAGGTACGACAGGGGAAACGGCATTCAGTACTTC. Its protein is CASRYDRGNGIQYF.

This clone has a handful of counts. The rearrangement uses TRBV10-3 and TRBJ2-5; D might be TRBD2 (6 bases). The CDR3 extends over 14 amino acids. The V gene lost 3 bases and the J gene lost 2 bases, with 10 bases spanning the gap. Looked up from germline, CDR1 is ENHRY and CDR2 is SYGVKD. This CDR3 is CAISEPGTQETQYF. The CDR3 bases are TGTGCCATCAGTGAACCCGGGACTCAAGAGACCCAGTACTTC.

The rearrangement links TRBV3-1 (or the pseudogene TRBV3-2) to TRBJ2-5; 8 bases are a match to TRBD2. Looked up from germline, CDR1 is LGHDT and CDR2 is YNNKEL (reference sequence). With V trimmed by 7 bases and J by 5 bases, 6 bases remained unmatched. CDR3 size: 13 residues. The CDR3 loop is CASTPRGGETQYF. Here the CDR3 DNA reads TGTGCCAGCACCCCCCGGGGGGGGGAGACCCAGTACTTC.

The V and J genes are TRBV30 and TRBJ1-1; a weak D match, TRBD1 (6 bases). CDR3 size: 14 residues. CDR1 and CDR2 (germline): GTSNPN, SVGIG (reference sequence). Trimming cost V 1 base and J 1 base, with 10 bases left between them. CDR3 sequence (DNA): TGTGCCTGGAGTGCAGGGGCGAGGAACACTGAAGCTTTCTTT. This translates into CAWSAGARNTEAFF.

This chain connects TRBV29-1 to TRBJ1-4, with 7 bases lining up with TRBD1. CDR1 and CDR2 (germline): SQVTM, ANQGSEA. The J segment lost 4 bases and the V segment lost 4 bases, leaving 3 bases of the junction unmatched. There are 13 residues in the CDR3. CDR3 nucleotide sequence: TGCAGCGTTGCGGGGACAGATAATGAAAAACTGTTTTTT. Translation gives CSVAGTDNEKLFF.

The CDR3 loop reads CASSKLASRYEQYF. DNA for the CDR3: TGTGCCAGCAGCAAACTAGCGAGCCGCTACGAGCAGTACTTC. This chain uses TRBV7-2 with TRBJ2-7; the match to TRBD2 covers 7 bases. Per the germline V gene, CDR1 is SGHTA and CDR2 is FQGNSA. The ends lost 5 bases at V and 3 bases at J; junction bases unmatched: 7. The CDR3 runs to 14 residues. Variable domain in full (rest from reference TRBV7-2 and TRBJ2-7): GAGVSQSPSNKVTEKGKDVELRCDPISGHTALYWYRQSLGQGLEFLIYFQGNSAPDKSGLPSDRFSAERTGGSVSTLTIQRTQQEDSAVYLCASSKLASRYEQYFGPGTRLTVT.

The V gene is TRBV19, the J gene TRBJ1-2; D is possibly TRBD1 (6 bases). Germline CDR1 reads LNHDA; CDR2 reads SQIVND (reference sequence). The CDR3 spans 15 residues. The V gene lost 6 bases and the J gene lost 0 bases, with 14 bases spanning the gap. The CDR3 protein is CASSPRTVANYGYTF. Here the CDR3 DNA reads TGTGCCAGTAGCCCTAGGACAGTCGCTAACTATGGCTACACCTTC. Combining the CDR3 with reference TRBV19 and TRBJ1-2 gives the whole variable domain DGGITQSPKYLFRKEGQNVTLSCEQNLNHDAMYWYRQDPGQGLRLIYYSQIVNDFQKGDIAEGYSVSREKKESFPLTVTSAQKNPTAFYLCASSPRTVANYGYTFGSGTRLTVV.

By share of the sample, this clone is medium-sized. The rearrangement uses TRBV5-4 and TRBJ2-1, with 9 bases fitting TRBD1. The CDR3 spans 16 residues. Germline CDR1 SGHNT, CDR2 YYREEE (reference sequence). V lost 3 bases, J lost 7 bases, and 11 bases stayed unmatched. The CDR3 DNA follows: TGTGCCAGCAGCTGGTCCGGGACAGGGTTCAGAAATGAGCAGTTCTTC. Amino acids: CASSWSGTGFRNEQFF.

The V gene is TRBV12-1, the J gene TRBJ2-7; the table calls TRBD2, which could not be checked here. TRBV12-1 is given as a pseudogene. The CDR3 covers 14 residues. The CDR3 is CAPPTGAPSYEQYF. In DNA, the CDR3 is TGTGCCCCACCCACGGGAGCTCCCTCCTACGAGCAGTACTTC.

This chain links TRBV4-3 with TRBJ1-3, with D unclear. CDR1 is LGHNA and CDR2 is YSLEER in the germline V gene. V lost 0 bases, J lost 3 bases, and 12 bases lay in between. The CDR3 sequence is 16 residues long. DNA of the CDR3: TGCGCCAGCAGCCAAGATCAATTGGCAGGTGGAAACACCATATATTTT. This encodes CASSQDQLAGGNTIYF.

V is TRBV6-2 or TRBV6-3 and J is TRBJ2-3; 7 bases match TRBD2. The CDR3 contains 14 residues. Germline V CDR1 and CDR2: MNHEY, SVGEGT. J was trimmed by 4 bases and V by 4 bases; bases with no gene match: 5. The CDR3, as DNA: TGTGCCAGCAGTTCCCCCCTAGCGGCAGATACGCAGTATTTT. Its translation is CASSSPLAADTQYF.

This clone was counted at least ten times. This chain links TRBV15 with TRBJ1-5; D perhaps matches TRBD1 (5 bases). Germline loops: CDR1 LNHNV, CDR2 YYDKDF (reference sequence). V was cut by 0 bases and J by 4 bases, with 13 bases left in between. CDR3 size: 16 residues. The CDR3 DNA reads TGTGCCACCAGCAGAGATCGGGGCGGGGCGAATCAGCCCCAGCATTTT. Its translation: CATSRDRGGANQPQHF. The whole variable domain, filled in from reference TRBV15 and TRBJ1-5, reads DAMVIQNPRYQVTQFGKPVTLSCSQTLNHNVMYWYQQKSSQAPKLLFHYYDKDFNNEADTPDNFQSRRPNTSFCFLDIRSPGLGDTAMYLCATSRDRGGANQPQHFGDGTRLSIL.

The chain joins TRBV5-5 to TRBJ1-2; D remains unclear. V was clipped by 0 bases and J by 2 bases, with 11 bases between them. This CDR3 spans 15 amino acids. Germline V gene data show CDR1 as SGHKS and CDR2 as YYEKEE (reference sequence). The chain's CDR3 is CASSLAGGGNYGYTF. The CDR3 DNA follows: TGTGCCAGCAGCTTGGCCGGCGGAGGGAACTATGGCTACACCTTC.

The J gene is TRBJ2-6, the V gene TRBV7-9; 9 bases match TRBD1. CDR3 length equals 18 residues. Germline lookup yields CDR1 SEHNR and CDR2 FQNEAQ (reference sequence). The V segment lost 5 bases and the J segment 3 bases; nucleotides outside the gene matches: 11. CDR3 residues: CASSASGTGYDGANVLTF. The CDR3 nucleotides read TGTGCCAGCAGCGCCTCCGGGACAGGGTACGATGGGGCCAACGTCCTGACTTTC.